The clone carrying this T cell receptor (beta chain) was observed a handful of times. What it recognizes is unknown. V lost 6 bases to trimming and J lost 9 bases; unmatched junction nucleotides: 10. The CDR3 loop spans 15 amino acids. Germline CDR1 is MDHEN and CDR2 is SYDVKM. The data originate from a study of STAT3 mutations in large granular lymphocyte leukemia. Clones were read by immunoSEQ multiplex PCR, and TCRdb kept only the in-frame ones, dropping some. The profile shows approximately 42,000 clones, about 81% of them singletons. Study conclusions and caveats: Differing intervals and regimens complicate linking therapy response to clone burden. At least one immunodominant TCR beta clonotype appeared in every T-cell large granular lymphocyte leukemia patient.

Sequencing was carried out using PBMCs. This TCR came from a human donor with T large granular lymphocyte leukemia. Some clones in this sample may be carry-over from other donors' samples. This chain links TRBV28 with TRBJ2-1, with 11 positions matching TRBD1. The CDR3 DNA follows: TGTGCCAGCAGGGGGGGGACAGGGGGATCCGCTGAGCAGTTCTTC. Protein sequence: CASRGGTGGSAEQFF.